This T cell receptor beta chain derives from a study of blood T cell repertoires in COVID-19. Study context: Acute and convalescent COVID-19 specimens originated in the United States, Italy and Spain. Sample material is recorded as cDNA or gDNA derived from T cells, B-cell-depleted T cells, or PBMCs.

The germline CDR1 and CDR2 sequences are MNHNS and SASEGT. CDR3 length equals 15 residues. V dropped 0 bases and J dropped 3; count of bases not matched to a gene: 3. Produced via immunoSEQ multiplex PCR; TCRdb's table is partial and in-frame only. The table records 50,000 to 70,000 clones, approximately 89% of them present only once. This clone is a singleton in its sample. The source material was peripheral blood. The chain links TRBV6-1 to TRBJ2-3; 7 positions match TRBD2. The TCR was taken from a man between 60 and 70 years old with active or convalescent COVID-19. The CDR3 region is CASSEAQGGTDTQYF. The CDR3 DNA reads as TGTGCCAGCAGTGAAGCGCAGGGAGGGACAGATACGCAGTATTTT.